Here is one TCR beta chain with its context. This sample was taken from a study of blood T cell repertoires in COVID-19. On the study more broadly: Spain, Italy and the United States supplied samples that represented acute and convalescent COVID-19. Sample material is recorded as cDNA or gDNA derived from T cells, B-cell-depleted T cells, or PBMCs.

Authors' analysis steps: Reference gene primer amplification yielded estimated nucleated cell counts. Data came from immunoSEQ multiplex PCR; TCRdb stores just in-frame clones and leaves some out. That table is the source of V, J and clone size, and D and trimming were worked out from the DNA. The table has some 150,000 clones, 70% to 90% seen once; the top ten hold roughly 7%. Germline V gene lookup returns CDR1 SGDLS and CDR2 YYNGEE. The CDR3 is 12 residues long. V lost 8 bases and J lost 5; bases outside the gene matches: 4. V and J are TRBV9 and TRBJ1-2, with TRBD1 matching 9 bases. The sequenced material came from peripheral blood. This TCR derives from an elderly woman in a cohort sampled during active or convalescent COVID-19. The CDR3 is CARADRGYGYTF. DNA for the CDR3: TGTGCCAGGGCGGACAGGGGATATGGCTACACCTTC.